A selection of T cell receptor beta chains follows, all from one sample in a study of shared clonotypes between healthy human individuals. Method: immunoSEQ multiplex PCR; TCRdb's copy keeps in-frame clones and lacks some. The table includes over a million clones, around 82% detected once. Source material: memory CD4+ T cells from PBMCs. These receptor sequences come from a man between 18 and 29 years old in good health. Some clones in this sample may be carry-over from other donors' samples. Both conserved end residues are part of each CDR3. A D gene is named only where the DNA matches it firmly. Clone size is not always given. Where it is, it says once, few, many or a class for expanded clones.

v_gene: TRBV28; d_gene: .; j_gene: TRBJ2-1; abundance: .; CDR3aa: CASSTRDQGFF; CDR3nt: TGTGCCAGCAGTACGCGGGACCAGGGGTTCTTC
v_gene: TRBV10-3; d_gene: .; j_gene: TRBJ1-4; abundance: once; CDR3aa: CAISEANVSGEKLFF; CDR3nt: TGTGCCATCAGTGAGGCCAACGTAAGCGGTGAAAAACTGTTTTTT
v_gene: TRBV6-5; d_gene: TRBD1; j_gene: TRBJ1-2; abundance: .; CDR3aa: CASSYRDREEYGYTF; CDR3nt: TGTGCCAGCAGTTACAGGGACAGGGAGGAGTATGGCTACACCTTC
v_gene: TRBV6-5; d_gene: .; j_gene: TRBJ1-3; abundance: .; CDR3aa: CASRGTGRSGNTIYF; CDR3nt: TGTGCCAGCAGGGGCACGGGGAGGTCTGGAAACACCATATATTTT
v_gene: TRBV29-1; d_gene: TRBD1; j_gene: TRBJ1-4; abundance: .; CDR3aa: CSVDRGNEKLFF; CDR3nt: TGCAGCGTCGACAGGGGAAATGAAAAACTGTTTTTT
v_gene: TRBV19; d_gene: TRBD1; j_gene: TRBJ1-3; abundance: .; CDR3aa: CASSRDRVGTIYF; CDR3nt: TGTGCCAGTAGTCGAGACAGGGTTGGCACCATATATTTT
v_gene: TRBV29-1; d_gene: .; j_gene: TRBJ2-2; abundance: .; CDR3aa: CSVEDPGELFF; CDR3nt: TGCAGCGTTGAAGATCCCGGGGAGCTGTTTTTT
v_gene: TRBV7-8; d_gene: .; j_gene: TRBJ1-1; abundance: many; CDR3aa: CASSKLNVGAFF; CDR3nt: TGTGCCAGCAGCAAGCTTAACGTTGGAGCTTTCTTT
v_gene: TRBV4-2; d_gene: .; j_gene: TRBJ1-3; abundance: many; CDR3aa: CASSDQPRISGNTIYF; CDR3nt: TGTGCCAGCAGCGACCAGCCAAGAATCTCTGGAAACACCATATATTTT
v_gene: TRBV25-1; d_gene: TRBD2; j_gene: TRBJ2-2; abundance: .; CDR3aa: CASSAAGETGELFF; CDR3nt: TGTGCCAGCAGTGCCGCGGGAGAAACCGGGGAGCTGTTTTTT
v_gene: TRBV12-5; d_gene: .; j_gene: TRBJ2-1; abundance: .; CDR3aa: CASGPGTGYNEQFF; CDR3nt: TGTGCTAGTGGCCCCGGGACTGGATACAATGAGCAGTTCTTC
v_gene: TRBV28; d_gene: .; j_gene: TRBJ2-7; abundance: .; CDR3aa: CASSPNPGSGEEQYF; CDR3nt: TGTGCCAGCAGTCCCAACCCGGGATCAGGGGAGGAGCAGTACTTC
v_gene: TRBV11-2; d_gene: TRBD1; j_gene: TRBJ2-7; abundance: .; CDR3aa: CASSFVTGVEQYF; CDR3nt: TGTGCCAGCAGCTTCGTCACAGGGGTCGAGCAGTACTTC
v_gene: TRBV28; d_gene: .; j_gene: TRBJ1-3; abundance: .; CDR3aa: CASSPRPNTIYF; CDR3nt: TGTGCCAGCAGCCCCCGGCCTAACACCATATATTTT
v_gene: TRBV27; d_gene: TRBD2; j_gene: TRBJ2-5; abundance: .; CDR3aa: CASSLTSGSLGTQYF; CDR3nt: TGTGCCAGCAGTTTAACTAGCGGGAGTTTAGGGACCCAGTACTTC
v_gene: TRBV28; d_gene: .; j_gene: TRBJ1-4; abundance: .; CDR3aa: CASNGFGEGEKLFF; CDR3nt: TGTGCCAGCAATGGCTTCGGGGAGGGTGAAAAACTGTTTTTT